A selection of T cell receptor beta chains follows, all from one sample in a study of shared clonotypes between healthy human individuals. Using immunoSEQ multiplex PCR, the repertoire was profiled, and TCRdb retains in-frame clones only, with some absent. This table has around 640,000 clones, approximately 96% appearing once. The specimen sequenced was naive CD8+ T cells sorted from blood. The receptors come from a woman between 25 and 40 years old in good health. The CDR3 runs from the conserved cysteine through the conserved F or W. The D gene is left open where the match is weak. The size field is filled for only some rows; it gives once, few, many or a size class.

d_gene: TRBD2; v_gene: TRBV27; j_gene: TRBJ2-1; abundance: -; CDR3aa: CASTGGNEQFF; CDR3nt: TGTGCCAGCACGGGGGGCAATGAGCAGTTCTTC
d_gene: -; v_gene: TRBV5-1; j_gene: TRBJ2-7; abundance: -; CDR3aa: CASSLGGVPYEQYF; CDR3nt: TGCGCCAGCAGCTTGGGAGGTGTCCCCTACGAGCAGTACTTC
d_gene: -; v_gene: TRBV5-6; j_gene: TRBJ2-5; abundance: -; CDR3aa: CASSLGGVQETQYF; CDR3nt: TGTGCCAGCAGTCTAGGGGGGGTTCAAGAGACCCAGTACTTC
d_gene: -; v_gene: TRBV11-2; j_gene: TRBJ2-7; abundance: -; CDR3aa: CASGGQASYEQYF; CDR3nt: TGTGCCAGCGGGGGGCAGGCATCCTACGAGCAGTACTTC
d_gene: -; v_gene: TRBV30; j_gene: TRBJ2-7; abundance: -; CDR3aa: CAWSVVSEQYF; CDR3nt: TGTGCCTGGAGTGTAGTATCCGAGCAGTACTTC
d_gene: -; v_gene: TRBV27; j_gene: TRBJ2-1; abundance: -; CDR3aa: CATHPGTAYNEQFF; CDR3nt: TGTGCCACCCACCCCGGGACGGCCTACAATGAGCAGTTCTTC
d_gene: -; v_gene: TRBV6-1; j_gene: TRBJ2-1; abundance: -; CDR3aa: CASSEGALALDEQFF; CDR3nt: TGTGCCAGCAGTGAGGGGGCCCTCGCTTTGGATGAGCAGTTCTTC
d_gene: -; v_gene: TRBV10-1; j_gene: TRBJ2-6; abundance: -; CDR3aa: CASSESLGGANVLTF; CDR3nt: TGCGCCAGCAGTGAGTCGTTGGGGGGGGCCAACGTCCTGACTTTC
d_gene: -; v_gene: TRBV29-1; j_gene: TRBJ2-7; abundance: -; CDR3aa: CSVESAATYEQYF; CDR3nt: TGCAGCGTTGAAAGCGCAGCCACCTACGAGCAGTACTTC
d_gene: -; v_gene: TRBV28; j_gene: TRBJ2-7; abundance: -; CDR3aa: CASRALLKPYEQYF; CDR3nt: TGTGCCAGCAGGGCCTTATTGAAACCCTACGAGCAGTACTTC
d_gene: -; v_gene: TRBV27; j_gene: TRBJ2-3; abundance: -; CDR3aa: CASSLSSTDTQYF; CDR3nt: TGTGCCAGCAGTTTATCGAGCACAGATACGCAGTATTTT
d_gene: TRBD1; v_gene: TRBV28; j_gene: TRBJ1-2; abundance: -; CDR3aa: CASSLSGTGDGYTF; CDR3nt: TGTGCCAGCAGTTTATCAGGGACAGGGGATGGCTACACCTTC
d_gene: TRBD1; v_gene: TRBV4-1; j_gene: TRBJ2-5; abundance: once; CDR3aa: CASSQGSGGWETQYF; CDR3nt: TGCGCCAGCAGCCAAGGGTCAGGGGGCTGGGAGACCCAGTACTTC